Listed below are T cell receptor beta chains from one sample, sequenced in a study of blood T cell repertoires in COVID-19. Method: immunoSEQ multiplex PCR; TCRdb's copy keeps in-frame clones and lacks some. The data show about 200,000 clones, with 70% to 90% seen just once and roughly 3.8% held by the top ten. The sample comprised PBMCs or T cells enriched from blood (not recorded which). Receptors originate from a woman aged 40 to 55 with acute COVID-19. Both conserved end residues are part of each CDR3. Each record gives: V gene, clone size, D gene, J gene, CDR3 protein, CDR3 DNA. A D gene is named only where the DNA matches it firmly. Clone size appears in some rows only: once, few, many, or a class for an expanded clone.

V gene: TRBV11-3; clone size: NA; D gene: TRBD2; J gene: TRBJ2-1; CDR3 protein: CASSFGLAERYYNEQFF; CDR3 DNA: TGTGCCAGCAGCTTCGGACTAGCCGAAAGGTACTACAATGAGCAGTTCTTC
V gene: TRBV27; clone size: NA; D gene: NA; J gene: TRBJ1-5; CDR3 protein: CASSLSTGNQPQHF; CDR3 DNA: TGTGCCAGCAGTTTATCGACCGGGAATCAGCCCCAGCATTTT
V gene: TRBV4-2; clone size: NA; D gene: TRBD2; J gene: TRBJ2-1; CDR3 protein: CASSQGTSGYNEQFF; CDR3 DNA: TGTGCCAGCAGCCAAGGGACTAGCGGATACAATGAGCAGTTCTTC
V gene: TRBV3-1/TRBV3-2; clone size: NA; D gene: NA; J gene: TRBJ2-7; CDR3 protein: CASSRRDIGPYEQYF; CDR3 DNA: TGTGCCAGCAGCCGCCGGGATATCGGCCCCTACGAGCAGTACTTC
V gene: TRBV19; clone size: NA; D gene: NA; J gene: TRBJ2-3; CDR3 protein: CASSMEGGPRTQDTQYF; CDR3 DNA: TGTGCCAGTAGTATGGAGGGGGGGCCCAGGACTCAAGATACGCAGTATTTT
V gene: TRBV27; clone size: NA; D gene: TRBD2; J gene: TRBJ2-3; CDR3 protein: CASSPRLAGDTDTQYF; CDR3 DNA: TGTGCCAGCAGTCCCCGACTAGCGGGAGACACAGATACGCAGTATTTT
V gene: TRBV20-1; clone size: NA; D gene: NA; J gene: TRBJ1-2; CDR3 protein: CSAPDREGYTF; CDR3 DNA: TGCAGTGCTCCGGACAGAGAAGGCTACACCTTC
V gene: TRBV5-4; clone size: NA; D gene: TRBD1; J gene: TRBJ2-7; CDR3 protein: CASSWSGTGERYF; CDR3 DNA: TGTGCCAGCAGCTGGTCCGGGACAGGAGAACGGTACTTC
V gene: TRBV28; clone size: NA; D gene: TRBD1; J gene: TRBJ1-6; CDR3 protein: CASSDRVHHF; CDR3 DNA: TGTGCCAGCAGTGACAGGGTTCACCACTTT
V gene: TRBV13; clone size: NA; D gene: NA; J gene: TRBJ2-7; CDR3 protein: CASSLDPSSYEQYF; CDR3 DNA: TGTGCCAGCAGCTTAGACCCTAGCTCCTACGAGCAGTACTTC
V gene: TRBV5-5; clone size: NA; D gene: NA; J gene: TRBJ2-1; CDR3 protein: CASSYTEQFF; CDR3 DNA: TGTGCCAGCAGCTACACTGAGCAGTTCTTC
V gene: TRBV3-1/TRBV3-2; clone size: NA; D gene: TRBD2; J gene: TRBJ2-7; CDR3 protein: CASSQNAGGSEQYF; CDR3 DNA: TGTGCCAGCAGCCAAAATGCGGGAGGGAGCGAGCAGTACTTC
V gene: TRBV11-3; clone size: once; D gene: NA; J gene: TRBJ2-5; CDR3 protein: CASTGGGRETQYF; CDR3 DNA: TGTGCCAGCACGGGGGGCGGGAGAGAGACCCAGTACTTC
V gene: TRBV5-1; clone size: NA; D gene: TRBD2; J gene: TRBJ2-7; CDR3 protein: CASSLSLSGGQNEQYF; CDR3 DNA: TGCGCCAGCAGCTTATCTTTATCGGGAGGGCAGAACGAGCAGTACTTC
V gene: TRBV4-2; clone size: NA; D gene: NA; J gene: TRBJ2-7; CDR3 protein: CASSQDRGASYEQYF; CDR3 DNA: TGTGCCAGCAGCCAAGATCGCGGTGCATCCTACGAGCAGTACTTC
V gene: TRBV27; clone size: once; D gene: NA; J gene: TRBJ1-1; CDR3 protein: CASRFAGNTEAFF; CDR3 DNA: TGTGCCAGCAGATTTGCGGGGAACACTGAAGCTTTCTTT
V gene: TRBV29-1; clone size: NA; D gene: NA; J gene: TRBJ2-2; CDR3 protein: CSVDQGNTGELFF; CDR3 DNA: TGCAGCGTTGACCAGGGGAACACCGGGGAGCTGTTTTTT
V gene: TRBV5-1; clone size: NA; D gene: NA; J gene: TRBJ2-2; CDR3 protein: CASSVDSRGTGELFF; CDR3 DNA: TGCGCCAGCAGCGTGGACAGCCGCGGGACCGGGGAGCTGTTTTTT
V gene: TRBV30; clone size: NA; D gene: NA; J gene: TRBJ2-7; CDR3 protein: CAWSGRNEQYF; CDR3 DNA: TGTGCCTGGAGTGGGAGGAACGAGCAGTACTTC
V gene: TRBV9; clone size: NA; D gene: NA; J gene: TRBJ1-6; CDR3 protein: CASSGAQGLGSPLHF; CDR3 DNA: TGTGCCAGCAGCGGAGCCCAGGGGCTGGGTTCACCCCTCCACTTT
V gene: TRBV28; clone size: NA; D gene: NA; J gene: TRBJ1-1; CDR3 protein: CASSRGGRRDTEAFF; CDR3 DNA: TGTGCCAGCAGTCGCGGGGGCAGGAGGGACACTGAAGCTTTCTTT
V gene: TRBV3-1/TRBV3-2; clone size: NA; D gene: NA; J gene: TRBJ2-7; CDR3 protein: CASSQFSYEQYF; CDR3 DNA: TGTGCCAGCAGCCAATTTTCGTACGAGCAGTACTTC
V gene: TRBV5-8; clone size: many; D gene: TRBD1; J gene: TRBJ2-5; CDR3 protein: CASSLGQGGQETQYF; CDR3 DNA: TGTGCCAGCAGCTTGGGACAGGGTGGCCAAGAGACCCAGTACTTC
V gene: TRBV2; clone size: NA; D gene: NA; J gene: TRBJ2-7; CDR3 protein: CASSEDEFAQYF; CDR3 DNA: TGTGCCAGCAGTGAAGACGAGTTCGCGCAGTACTTC
V gene: TRBV5-5; clone size: once; D gene: TRBD2; J gene: TRBJ2-4; CDR3 protein: CASSSWTSGFGAKNIQYF; CDR3 DNA: TGTGCCAGCAGCTCCTGGACTAGCGGGTTCGGAGCCAAAAACATTCAGTACTTC
V gene: TRBV7-2; clone size: NA; D gene: NA; J gene: TRBJ2-1; CDR3 protein: CASSLEYSNNEQFF; CDR3 DNA: TGTGCCAGCAGCTTAGAGTACTCGAACAATGAGCAGTTCTTC
V gene: TRBV7-2; clone size: NA; D gene: TRBD2; J gene: TRBJ2-1; CDR3 protein: CASILRTVYLAGPPKEQFF; CDR3 DNA: TGTGCCAGCATCCTCCGGACAGTTTACCTAGCGGGCCCCCCAAAGGAGCAGTTCTTC
V gene: TRBV11-3; clone size: few; D gene: TRBD1; J gene: TRBJ2-1; CDR3 protein: CASSLRDSEQFF; CDR3 DNA: TGTGCCAGCAGCTTAAGGGACAGCGAGCAGTTCTTC
V gene: TRBV7-9; clone size: once; D gene: NA; J gene: TRBJ1-6; CDR3 protein: CASSLAYIDSPLHF; CDR3 DNA: TGTGCCAGCAGCTTAGCTTATATTGATTCACCCCTCCACTTT
V gene: TRBV30; clone size: NA; D gene: TRBD1; J gene: TRBJ1-2; CDR3 protein: CAWSATGGFGYTF; CDR3 DNA: TGTGCCTGGAGTGCGACAGGGGGATTTGGCTACACCTTC
V gene: TRBV28; clone size: NA; D gene: TRBD1; J gene: TRBJ1-5; CDR3 protein: CASRGDRSNQPQHF; CDR3 DNA: TGTGCCAGCAGGGGGGACAGGAGCAATCAGCCCCAGCATTTT
V gene: TRBV19; clone size: NA; D gene: TRBD1; J gene: TRBJ1-5; CDR3 protein: CASRPDRDPLQPQHF; CDR3 DNA: TGTGCCAGTAGGCCCGACAGGGATCCTCTTCAGCCCCAGCATTTT
V gene: TRBV29-1; clone size: NA; D gene: TRBD2; J gene: TRBJ2-1; CDR3 protein: CSGGLAGYNEQFF; CDR3 DNA: TGCAGCGGAGGACTAGCGGGCTACAATGAGCAGTTCTTC
V gene: TRBV7-9; clone size: NA; D gene: NA; J gene: TRBJ1-3; CDR3 protein: CASSPARGPIYF; CDR3 DNA: TGTGCCAGCAGCCCCGCCCGTGGGCCCATATATTTT
V gene: TRBV7-9; clone size: NA; D gene: TRBD1; J gene: TRBJ2-2; CDR3 protein: CASTRQGDEGELFF; CDR3 DNA: TGTGCCAGCACCCGACAGGGGGATGAGGGGGAGCTGTTTTTT
V gene: TRBV11-1; clone size: NA; D gene: NA; J gene: TRBJ2-5; CDR3 protein: CASTIGGVPETQYF; CDR3 DNA: TGTGCCAGCACCATTGGCGGAGTCCCAGAGACCCAGTACTTC
V gene: TRBV15; clone size: NA; D gene: NA; J gene: TRBJ2-1; CDR3 protein: CATSRSETVYNEQFF; CDR3 DNA: TGTGCCACCAGCAGAAGCGAGACAGTTTACAATGAGCAGTTCTTC
V gene: TRBV2; clone size: NA; D gene: TRBD1; J gene: TRBJ1-2; CDR3 protein: CASSSGGVGYTF; CDR3 DNA: TGTGCCAGCAGTTCAGGGGGCGTTGGCTACACCTTC
V gene: TRBV5-1; clone size: NA; D gene: TRBD2; J gene: TRBJ2-1; CDR3 protein: CASSLGLAGSYNEQFF; CDR3 DNA: TGCGCCAGCAGCTTGGGGCTAGCGGGATCATACAATGAGCAGTTCTTC
V gene: TRBV7-9; clone size: NA; D gene: NA; J gene: TRBJ2-4; CDR3 protein: CASSSEGLGLTAKNIQYF; CDR3 DNA: TGTGCCAGCAGCTCCGAGGGTCTGGGACTTACAGCCAAAAACATTCAGTACTTC
V gene: TRBV12-3/TRBV12-4; clone size: NA; D gene: TRBD1; J gene: TRBJ1-5; CDR3 protein: CASRTGAGQPQHF; CDR3 DNA: TGTGCCAGCAGAACAGGGGCCGGCCAGCCCCAGCATTTT
V gene: TRBV4-1; clone size: NA; D gene: TRBD2; J gene: TRBJ2-5; CDR3 protein: CASSLRTSVMTQETQYF; CDR3 DNA: TGCGCCAGCAGCCTAAGGACTAGCGTAATGACCCAAGAGACCCAGTACTTC
V gene: TRBV10-2; clone size: NA; D gene: TRBD1; J gene: TRBJ2-7; CDR3 protein: CASRGQGVLAYEQYF; CDR3 DNA: TGCGCCAGCAGGGGACAGGGGGTTTTAGCCTACGAGCAGTACTTC
V gene: TRBV9; clone size: NA; D gene: NA; J gene: TRBJ2-2; CDR3 protein: CASSSSLQNTGELFF; CDR3 DNA: TGTGCCAGCAGCTCAAGCCTCCAAAACACCGGGGAGCTGTTTTTT
V gene: TRBV2; clone size: NA; D gene: TRBD1; J gene: TRBJ2-5; CDR3 protein: CASSDYRGRVETQYF; CDR3 DNA: TGTGCCAGCAGTGATTACAGGGGGCGCGTAGAGACCCAGTACTTC
V gene: TRBV6-6; clone size: many; D gene: TRBD1; J gene: TRBJ1-5; CDR3 protein: CASSPGQGASNQPQHF; CDR3 DNA: TGTGCCAGCAGCCCGGGACAGGGGGCGAGTAATCAGCCCCAGCATTTT